The 11 T cell receptor beta chains reported below all come from one sample, sequenced in a study of OX40 agonist ivuxolimab in advanced cancers. Sequencing was performed with immunoSEQ multiplex PCR; in TCRdb, only in-frame clones are kept and a portion is missing. The table records over 20,000 clones, over 75% of them present only once. The sample here was CD4+ or CD8+ T cells sorted from blood, taken in a trial of the OX40 agonist ivuxolimab. The receptors shown here come from an adult with an advanced solid tumor such as melanoma, head and neck, liver or kidney cancer.

This sequence joins TRBV9 and TRBJ1-6; tentatively, D is TRBD1 (6 bases). The germline CDR1 and CDR2 sequences are SGDLS and YYNGEE. Trimming took 2 bases from V and 7 from J, leaving 10 bases between them. This CDR3 is built from 14 residues. The CDR3 spells CASSVRTVNSPLHF. The CDR3, as DNA: TGTGCCAGCAGCGTGCGGACAGTAAATTCACCCCTCCACTTT.

The V and J genes are TRBV9 and TRBJ2-1, with 10 positions matching TRBD2. The germline V gene encodes CDR1 SGDLS and CDR2 YYNGEE. The CDR3 loop spans 16 amino acids. V shed 3 bases and J 8 bases; nucleotides not matched to a gene: 11. CDR3 nucleotides: TGTGCCAGCAGCGGCCGACTAAGCGGGGGGGCCTATGAGCAGTTCTTC. Its translation is CASSGRLSGGAYEQFF.

The chain has TRBV7-2 and TRBJ1-4; no clear D. This CDR3 contains 13 residues. With 3 bases removed from V and 7 bases from J, the gap between germline ends came to 9 bases. Germline-derived CDR1 and CDR2 are SGHTA and FQGNSA. As DNA, the CDR3 is TGTGCCAGCAGCTTTAACTTCGGTGAAAAACTGTTTTTT. It codes for CASSFNFGEKLFF.

Only a few counts were recorded for this clone. Relative to the germline gene, one junction end is altered; a read error may explain this. This sequence joins TRBV7-7 and TRBJ2-5; 10 bases are shared with TRBD1. CDR1 SSHAT and CDR2 FNYEAQ come from the germline V gene (reference sequence). The CDR3 runs 16 residues. CDR3 protein: CASSSQDRGTQETQYF. The CDR3 nucleotides read TGTGCTAGCAGCTCTCAGGACAGGGGGACACAAGAGACCCAGTACTTC. Using reference TRBV7-7 and TRBJ2-5 for the parts outside the CDR3, the full variable domain is GAGVSQSPRYKVTKRGQDVTLRCDPISSHATLYWYQQALGQGPEFLTYFNYEAQPDKSGLPSDRFSAERPEGSISTLTIQRTEQRDSAMYRCASSSQDRGTQETQYFGPGTRLLVL.

This clone was detected once. This chain joins TRBV19 and TRBJ2-5; 13 positions agree with TRBD2. This CDR3 is 17 amino acids long. The germline V gene encodes CDR1 LNHDA and CDR2 SQIVND (reference sequence). V trimming: 4 bases; J trimming: 5 bases; junction bases outside the gene matches: 10. CDR3 nucleotides: TGTGCCAGTAGTACCCAACTAGCGGGGGGGCCAGGGGAGACCCAGTACTTC. Translating gives CASSTQLAGGPGETQYF.

The chain employs TRBV5-1 and TRBJ1-2, with D maybe TRBD1 (5 bases). CDR1 and CDR2 (germline): SGHRS, YFSETQ. V was cut by 1 base and J by 4 bases, with 14 bases left in between. This CDR3 has 15 amino acids. This chain's CDR3 is CASSLWRDRSYGYTF. DNA for the CDR3: TGCGCCAGCAGCTTGTGGCGGGACCGAAGCTATGGCTACACCTTC.

The rearrangement uses TRBV19 and TRBJ1-5, with TRBD1 as a possible D gene (6 bases). Per the germline V gene, CDR1 is LNHDA and CDR2 is SQIVND (reference sequence). V lost 7 bases, J lost 0 bases, and 13 bases lay in between. The CDR3 covers 15 residues. The CDR3 is CASTWTAYSNQPQHF. CDR3 nucleotides: TGTGCCAGTACCTGGACAGCATATAGCAATCAGCCCCAGCATTTT.

This clone was counted between two and nine times. The rearrangement links TRBV18 to TRBJ2-7, with TRBD2 as a possible D gene (5 bases). This CDR3 contains 12 residues. The ends were cut back, 6 bases at V and 4 bases at J, with 10 bases in the middle. CDR1 KGHSH and CDR2 LQKENI come from the germline V gene. The CDR3 bases are TGTGCCAGCTCGAGGGCTGGGTACGAGCAGTACTTC. Protein: CASSRAGYEQYF.

This clone was seen just once. CDR3 amino acids: CASSAAQGHYGYTF. CDR3 bases: TGTGCCAGCAGTGCGGCCCAAGGGCACTATGGCTACACCTTC. The chain recombines TRBV6-1 with TRBJ1-2; D unresolved. V lost 4 bases, J lost 3 bases, and 12 bases lay in between. Per germline, CDR1 MNHNS and CDR2 SASEGT. The length of the CDR3 is 14 residues.

The rearrangement links TRBV4-2 to TRBJ2-1, with TRBD2 matching 8 bases. Germline-derived CDR1 and CDR2 are LGHNA and YNFKEQ. The J segment lost 0 bases and the V segment lost 6 bases, leaving 13 bases of the junction unmatched. CDR3 length equals 18 residues. The DNA for the CDR3 is TGTGCCAGCAGGCTTTCCTGGCGGGAGGCCGGCTCCTACAATGAGCAGTTCTTC. It encodes CASRLSWREAGSYNEQFF.

This chain uses TRBV4-1 with TRBJ2-7; no firm D call. The length of the CDR3 is 13 residues. Germline CDR1 is MGHRA and CDR2 is YSYEKL. Trimming stripped 4 bases from V and 1 base from J, with 8 bases between. Here the CDR3 reads CASSPTDSYEQYF. The CDR3 bases are TGCGCCAGCAGCCCGACGGATTCCTACGAGCAGTACTTC.